This T cell receptor beta chain was recorded in a study of Ad26.COV2.S vaccination and SARS-CoV-2 variants. Treatment noted: roughly 20 received Ad26.COV2.S at low or high dose, single or two shots; several received placebo; per-sample allocation not given. Material that was analyzed had been drawn on day 63 after the first vaccine or placebo injection. The repertoire was sequenced with immunoSEQ multiplex PCR; TCRdb's copy has only in-frame clones and lacks some. The sample lists more than 300,000 clones, about 85% occurring once. Trimming shortened V by 7 bases and J by 6 bases, and 15 bases separated the two germline ends. Germline CDR1 and CDR2: SQVTM and ANQGSEA. CDR3 length equals 12 residues.

The chain uses TRBV29-1 and TRBJ1-2, with no clear D. This clonotype originated in a person aged 18-65 years who received the Ad26.COV2.S COVID-19 vaccine or a placebo. This material consisted of peripheral blood, taken in a trial of Ad26.COV2.S vaccine versus placebo. The CDR3 reads CSGGSWPDGYTF. The CDR3 DNA is TGCAGCGGAGGTAGTTGGCCGGATGGCTACACCTTC.